Below, one T cell receptor (beta chain) is given with its context. Its antigen is currently not known. The record has no base qualities; no much larger clone is one base away. The sample carries other DNA sequences with the same CDR3. This sample is part of a study of control samples from healthy donors and cancer patients (dated by TCRdb to 2020 to 2022). The protocol used for the library was the immunoSEQ multiplex PCR assay. Drawn from immuneACCESS, this table holds only the in-frame rearrangements with V and J called that TCRdb kept. Clones are partly lost; checked studies trace under half to an unresolved V gene and leave the rest unexplained. The sample table contains about 120,000 clones; only one count was recorded for around 93% of them. Less than 2.5% of the sample lies in the top ten. This TCR was recovered from a woman aged 45-65 years in good health. The sample taken for sequencing was blood.

The DNA sequence follows: TGTGCCAGCAGTTATAGGAGGGTGGGGGGGGCCAACGTCCTGACTTTC. Its protein product is CASSYRRVGGANVLTF. The chain was built from TRBV6-5 and TRBJ2-6; TRBD2 is possibly the D segment (6 matching bases). Trimming at the junction amounts to 3 bases on V and 4 bases on J, and the germline ends lie 13 bases apart. CDR1 is given as MNHEY and CDR2 as SVGAGI, both from the germline V gene. The CDR3, from cysteine to phenylalanine, totals 16 residues. Of the read, only the CDR3 DNA is kept; its 48 bases are in frame from base 1.